This TCR beta chain was documented in a study of T cells after yellow fever vaccination. Broader study findings: Abundant clonotypes from the bulk population could get into FACS-sorted repertoires as contaminants. Only a small proportion of the clonotypes turned up in both the CD4 and the CD8 compartments, likely arising from convergent recombination.

The J segment lost 5 bases and the V segment lost 4 bases, leaving 9 bases of the junction unmatched. This CDR3 is built from 16 residues. Each CDR3 protein gets one entry after TCRdb re-called the 5' RACE reads with MiXCR. Of about 220,000 distinct CDR3 sequences listed, approximately 3% are singletons. This clonotype was seen a handful of times. Its antigen is unknown. The sequenced sample was CD4+ T cells sorted from PBMCs, obtained 10 days after the yellow fever booster vaccination. The sequence was collected from a man aged 18-30 years who received the YFV17D yellow fever vaccine. The chain links TRBV23-1 to TRBJ2-1; 9 positions match TRBD1. TRBV23-1 has ORF status, its function being uncertain. The CDR3 DNA is TGCGCCAGCAGTCTCTCGTCGGGACAGGGCCACAATGAGCAGTTCTTC. The encoded protein is CASSLSSGQGHNEQFF.